The sample holds a few counts of the clone carrying this TCR beta chain. Its antigen is unknown. V was trimmed by 2 bases and J by 7 bases, leaving 12 bases between them. CDR1 and CDR2 (germline): SGHTA, FQGNSA. The CDR3 is made up of 15 amino acids. From 5'RACE with constant-segment primers came TCR alpha and TCR beta cDNA libraries that carried sample barcodes and UMIs. TCRdb reprocessed the 5' RACE reads via MiXCR and lists one record per CDR3 protein. The data hold a few hundred thousand distinct CDR3 sequences, with around 17% observed a single time. This sample is part of a study of T-cell memory formation after mild COVID-19. Broader study findings: Whether second-wave clones peaking at day 37 were SARS-CoV-2 specific went unconfirmed. Cross-reactive memory seemingly joined, as some responding clones were found in pre-infection memory.

This chain joins TRBV7-2 and TRBJ1-6; D gene ambiguous. The sample consisted of PBMCs or a T cell subset sorted from them (not recorded which). The clonotype originates from a man aged 18 to 29 who had mild COVID-19 (a few samples of this study predate the infection). Cell type and time point are not known. The CDR3 coding sequence is TGTGCCAGCAGCTTAAATCCGCCAGCGAATTCACCCCTCCACTTT. Translating gives CASSLNPPANSPLHF.